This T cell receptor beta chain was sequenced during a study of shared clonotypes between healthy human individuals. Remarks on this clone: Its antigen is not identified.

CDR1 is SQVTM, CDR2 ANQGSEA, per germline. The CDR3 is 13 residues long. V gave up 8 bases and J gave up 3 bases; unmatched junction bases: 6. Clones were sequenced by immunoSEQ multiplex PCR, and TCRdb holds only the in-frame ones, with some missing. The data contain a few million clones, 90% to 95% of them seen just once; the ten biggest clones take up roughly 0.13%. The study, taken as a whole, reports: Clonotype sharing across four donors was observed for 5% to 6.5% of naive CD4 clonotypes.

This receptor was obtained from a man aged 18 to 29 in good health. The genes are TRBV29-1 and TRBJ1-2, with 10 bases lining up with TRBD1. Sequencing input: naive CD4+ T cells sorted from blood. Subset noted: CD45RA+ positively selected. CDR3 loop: CSPETGGDYGYTF. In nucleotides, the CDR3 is TGCAGCCCAGAGACAGGGGGCGACTATGGCTACACCTTC.